The 16 T cell receptor beta chains in this list originate from one sample, sequenced in a study of blood T cell repertoires in COVID-19. TCRdb's copy holds only in-frame clones and misses some; the assay was immunoSEQ multiplex PCR. Among hundreds of thousands of clones listed, roughly nine tenths were seen once. Sequenced: peripheral blood. Receptors originate from a man aged 18 to 30 with COVID-19, enrolled during active disease.

The chain uses TRBV13 and TRBJ2-5, with D possibly being TRBD2 (6 bases). Germline V lookup: CDR1 PRHDT, CDR2 FYEKMQ (reference sequence). The CDR3 totals 15 residues. V lost 5 bases and J lost 2, with 15 bases in between. In nucleotides, the CDR3 is TGTGCCAGCAGCCTACGACTAGTTACTCAAGAGACCCAGTACTTC. The encoded protein is CASSLRLVTQETQYF.

The J gene is TRBJ1-4, the V gene TRBV7-8, with D perhaps TRBD1 (5 bases). V lost 5 bases and J lost 8, with 9 bases in between. The CDR3 covers 12 residues. The germline CDR1 and CDR2 sequences are SGHVS and FQNEAQ. The CDR3 protein is CASSLNREKLFF. The CDR3 DNA reads as TGTGCCAGCAGCCTAAACAGGGAAAAACTGTTTTTT.

The gene calls are TRBV6-5 and TRBJ2-2; the match to TRBD2 covers 9 bases. This CDR3 contains 14 residues. Germline CDR1 is MNHEY and CDR2 is SVGAGI. J was trimmed by 7 bases and V by 7 bases; bases with no gene match: 7. The CDR3 region has the DNA TGTGCCAGCAATCAGCGGGGGGATGGCGGGGAGCTGTTTTTT. This gives the protein CASNQRGDGGELFF.

The rearrangement joins TRBV4-1 to TRBJ2-2, with D hard to call. The CDR3 totals 15 residues. Deletions cut 2 bases from V and 2 bases from J, with 9 bases between. The germline gives CDR1 MGHRA, CDR2 YSYEKL. This CDR3 reads CASSQRNRNTGELFF. As DNA, the CDR3 is TGCGCCAGCAGCCAAAGGAACAGAAACACCGGGGAGCTGTTTTTT.

This clone was seen more than once but under ten times. This rearrangement joins TRBV6-5 to TRBJ1-1; D is uncertain. This CDR3 contains 12 residues. V was shortened by 1 base and J by 7 bases, with 7 bases between the two germline ends. Germline loops: CDR1 MNHEY, CDR2 SVGAGI. The CDR3: CASSYFGGEAFF. CDR3 coding DNA: TGTGCCAGCAGTTACTTCGGTGGTGAAGCTTTCTTT.

The rearrangement links TRBV14 to TRBJ2-3; D perhaps matches TRBD1 (5 bases). V was cut by 2 bases and J by 8 bases, with 14 bases left in between. Per germline, CDR1 SGHDN and CDR2 FVKESK. The CDR3 spans 14 residues. The CDR3 is CASSQLSGIGTQYF. Here the CDR3 DNA reads TGTGCCAGCAGCCAACTCTCAGGGATTGGTACGCAGTATTTT. Full variable domain (remainder filled in from reference TRBV14 and TRBJ2-3): EAGVTQFPSHSVIEKGQTVTLRCDPISGHDNLYWYRRVMGKEIKFLLHFVKESKQDESGMPNNRFLAERTGGTYSTLKVQPAELEDSGVYFCASSQLSGIGTQYFGPGTRLTVL.

The chain recombines TRBV30 with TRBJ2-7, with D uncertain. Germline CDR1 and CDR2: GTSNPN and SVGIG (reference sequence). V was cut by 2 bases and J by 4 bases, with 9 bases left in between. This CDR3 spans 12 amino acids. The CDR3 nucleotides read TGTGCCTGGAGTCTAGACTTTTACGAGCAGTACTTC. It is translated as CAWSLDFYEQYF.

The V gene is TRBV7-9, the J gene TRBJ2-1; 8 bases are a match to TRBD2. V trimming: 6 bases; J trimming: 1 base; junction bases outside the gene matches: 14. CDR3 length: 18 amino acids. Germline-derived CDR1 and CDR2 are SEHNR and FQNEAQ (reference sequence). The chain's CDR3 is CASSSSGSRLPSYNEQFF. Here the CDR3 DNA reads TGTGCCAGCAGTTCAAGCGGGAGTCGTCTCCCTTCCTACAATGAGCAGTTCTTC.

This clone was seen only once. The chain joins TRBV2 to TRBJ1-3, with D maybe TRBD1 (5 bases). Germline loops: CDR1 SNHLY, CDR2 FYNNEI. The CDR3 is 14 residues long. V shed 4 bases and J shed 3 bases, with 10 bases lying between them. The CDR3 DNA reads TGTGCCAGCAGTGCTACGGGGGATGGAAACACCATATATTTT. Protein sequence: CASSATGDGNTIYF.

This chain uses TRBV9 with TRBJ2-1; 13 bases match TRBD2. The CDR3 loop spans 17 amino acids. V lost 4 bases to trimming and J lost 5 bases; unmatched junction nucleotides: 9. Germline CDR1 reads SGDLS; CDR2 reads YYNGEE. The CDR3 DNA is TGTGCCAGCAGCCCACCGGGACTAGCGGGAACCAACAATGAGCAGTTCTTC. Residues: CASSPPGLAGTNNEQFF.

J is TRBJ2-5 and V is TRBV3-1 (or the pseudogene TRBV3-2); 8 nucleotides align to TRBD1. Per germline, CDR1 LGHDT and CDR2 YNNKEL (reference sequence). V shed 2 bases and J 2 bases; nucleotides not matched to a gene: 7. The CDR3 extends over 16 amino acids. Here the CDR3 DNA reads TGTGCCAGCAGCCAATCCACCGGGACAGGTCAAGAGACCCAGTACTTC. Its protein is CASSQSTGTGQETQYF.

The chain has TRBV3-1 (or the pseudogene TRBV3-2) and TRBJ1-4; D gene uncertain. CDR3 length equals 14 residues. Germline CDR1 LGHDT, CDR2 YNNKEL (reference sequence). Deletions cut 4 bases from V and 5 bases from J, with 11 bases between. CDR3 sequence reads: CASSPGVQNEKLFF. The CDR3 nucleotides read TGTGCCAGCAGCCCGGGAGTTCAAAATGAAAAACTGTTTTTT.

The rearrangement links TRBV12-3 or TRBV12-4 to TRBJ1-4; no clear D gene. V lost 6 bases, J lost 11 bases, and 13 bases lay in between. The CDR3 has 12 amino acids. CDR3 sequence (DNA): TGTGCCAGCAGCCCGGGGAGGTGGAAACTGTTTTTT. It translates to CASSPGRWKLFF.

V and J are TRBV2 and TRBJ1-2; 8 bases agree with TRBD1. CDR3 length: 12 amino acids. Germline CDR1 reads SNHLY; CDR2 reads FYNNEI. The V and J ends lost 10 bases and 3 bases, in that order; junction bases with no gene match: 4. CDR3 in DNA: TGTGCCATCTTGGGACAGGACTATGGCTACACCTTC. Protein: CAILGQDYGYTF.

This clone appeared a few times. J is TRBJ1-3 and V is TRBV7-6, with D uncertain. CDR3 length: 16 residues. CDR1 and CDR2 from the germline V gene are SGHVS and FNYEAQ. The V end lost 3 bases, the J end lost 1 base, and 13 bases lay between the germline ends. The CDR3 here is CASSFGMGGSGNTIYF. The CDR3 coding sequence is TGTGCCAGCAGCTTCGGGATGGGCGGGTCTGGAAACACCATATATTTT.

V gene TRBV6-5 combines with J gene TRBJ2-1; 11 nucleotides line up with TRBD2. The CDR3 consists of 14 residues. The germline gives CDR1 MNHEY, CDR2 SVGAGI. V lost 6 bases, J lost 4 bases, and 2 bases stayed unmatched. The chain's CDR3 is CASRLAGVYNEQFF. The CDR3 DNA is TGTGCCAGCAGACTAGCGGGGGTATACAATGAGCAGTTCTTC.